Listed here are 7 T cell receptor beta chains from one sample, sequenced in a study of neurological immune-mediated disorders. Each CDR3 protein is one row after TCRdb ran MiXCR on the 5' RACE reads. Among 17,000 or so distinct CDR3 sequences, about 2.6% were seen once, and the ten largest hold under 5.5%. The sequenced sample consisted of PBMCs. The receptors were sampled from a woman in her late teens or twenties with multiple sclerosis.

This clonotype was counted at least ten times. The chain combines TRBV30 with TRBJ2-1, with D uncertain. The CDR3 runs 13 residues. V lost 0 bases to trimming and J lost 3 bases, with 6 bases between them. CDR1 GTSNPN and CDR2 SVGIG come from the germline V gene (reference sequence). CDR3: CAWSVGSYNEQFF. The CDR3 DNA is TGTGCCTGGAGTGTAGGTAGCTACAATGAGCAGTTCTTC. The complete variable domain, with remaining parts taken from reference TRBV30 and TRBJ2-1, reads SQTIHQWPATLVQPVGSPLSLECTVEGTSNPNLYWYRQAAGRGLQLLFYSVGIGQISSEVPQNLSASRPQDRQFILSSKKLLLSDSGFYLCAWSVGSYNEQFFGPGTRLTVL.

The genes are TRBV7-9 and TRBJ2-7; unclear D gene. The CDR3 spans 12 residues. CDR1 is SEHNR and CDR2 is FQNEAQ in the germline V gene (reference sequence). V lost 5 bases and J lost 2, with 7 bases in between. CDR3 sequence: CASSQTTYEQYV. CDR3 bases: TGTGCCAGCAGCCAAACCACCTACGAGCAGTACGTC.

This clonotype was seen repeatedly, ten times or more. The chain is built from TRBV14 and TRBJ1-1, with TRBD1 as a possible D gene (6 bases). CDR3 length: 18 residues. Germline V gene lookup returns CDR1 SGHDN and CDR2 FVKESK. Trimming removed 0 bases at V and 4 bases at J, with 21 bases between. The CDR3 DNA is TGTGCCAGCAGCCAAGATCGGGCCAGGCAGGGGAGGGGCACTGAAGCTTTCTTT. Translating it yields CASSQDRARQGRGTEAFF.

This clonotype has a count of ten or more. V gene TRBV5-1 combines with J gene TRBJ1-2; unclear D gene. Germline V gene sequence: CDR1 SGHRS, CDR2 YFSETQ. Trimming left V 0 bases short and J 4 bases short, with 4 bases between. The CDR3 is 12 residues long. CDR3: CASSLEAYGYTF. The CDR3 nucleotides are TGCGCCAGCAGCTTGGAAGCCTATGGCTACACCTTC.

This clonotype has just a few counts. The J gene is TRBJ2-7, the V gene TRBV18; 7 positions match TRBD1. Trimming took 5 bases from V and 7 from J; bases not matched to a gene: 8. Germline values: CDR1 KGHSH, CDR2 LQKENI. The length of the CDR3 is 13 residues. CDR3 in DNA: TGTGCCAGCTCAGCAGACAGGGTACAGGAGCAGTACGTC. This encodes CASSADRVQEQYV.

The table lists this clonotype with many counts. The chain is built from TRBV20-1 and TRBJ1-4; D is ambiguous. CDR1 is DFQATT and CDR2 is SNEGSKA in the germline V gene (reference sequence). Trimming left V 5 bases short and J 3 bases short, with 10 bases between. The CDR3 length is 13 residues. The CDR3 spells CSAGPSANEKLFF. DNA of the CDR3: TGCAGTGCTGGACCGTCAGCTAATGAAAAACTGTTTTTT.

In its sample, this clonotype was seen many times. The rearrangement links TRBV25-1 to TRBJ2-6; no reliable D call. Germline CDR1 MGHDK, CDR2 SYGVNS. V dropped 5 bases and J dropped 0 bases, with 11 bases sitting between them. The CDR3 sequence is 16 residues long. The CDR3 DNA reads as TGTGCCAGCAGTATGGGCGGAACCTCTGGGGCCAACGTCCTGACTTTC. Translated: CASSMGGTSGANVLTF. The whole variable domain, filled in from reference TRBV25-1 and TRBJ2-6, reads EADIYQTPRYLVIGTGKKITLECSQTMGHDKMYWYQQDPGMELHLIHYSYGVNSTEKGDLSSESTVSRIRTEHFPLTLESARPSHTSQYLCASSMGGTSGANVLTFGAGSRLTVL.